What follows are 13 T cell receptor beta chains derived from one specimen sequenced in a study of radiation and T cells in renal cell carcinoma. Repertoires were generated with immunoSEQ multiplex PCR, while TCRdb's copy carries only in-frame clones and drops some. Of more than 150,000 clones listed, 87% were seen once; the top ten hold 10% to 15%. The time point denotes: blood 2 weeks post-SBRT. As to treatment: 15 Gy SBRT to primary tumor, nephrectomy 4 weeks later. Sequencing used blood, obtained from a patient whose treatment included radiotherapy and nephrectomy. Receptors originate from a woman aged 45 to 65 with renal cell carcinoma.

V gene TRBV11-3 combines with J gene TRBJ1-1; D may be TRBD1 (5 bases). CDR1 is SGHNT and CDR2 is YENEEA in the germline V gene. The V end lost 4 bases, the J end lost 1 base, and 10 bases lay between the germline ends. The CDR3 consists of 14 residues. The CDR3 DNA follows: TGTGCCAGCAGCTCCCGGGACGGGAACACTGAAGCTTTCTTT. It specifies CASSSRDGNTEAFF. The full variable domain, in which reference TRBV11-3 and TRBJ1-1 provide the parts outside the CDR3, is EAGVVQSPRYKIIEKKQPVAFWCNPISGHNTLYWYLQNLGQGPELLIRYENEEAVDDSQLPKDRFSAERLKGVDSTLKIQPAELGDSAVYLCASSSRDGNTEAFFGQGTRLTVV.

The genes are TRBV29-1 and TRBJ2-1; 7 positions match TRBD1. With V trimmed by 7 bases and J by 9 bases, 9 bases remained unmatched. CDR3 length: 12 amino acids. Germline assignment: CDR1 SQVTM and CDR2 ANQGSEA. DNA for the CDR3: TGCAGCGCCGGACAGGTTCGCGGTGAGCAGTTCTTC. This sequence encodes CSAGQVRGEQFF.

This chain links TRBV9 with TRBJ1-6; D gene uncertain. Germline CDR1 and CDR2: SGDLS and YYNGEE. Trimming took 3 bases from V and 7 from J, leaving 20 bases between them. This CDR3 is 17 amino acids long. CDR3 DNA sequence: TGTGCCAGCAGCGCAGACCCTTCCCCGCCAGGAAATTCACCCCTCCACTTT. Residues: CASSADPSPPGNSPLHF.

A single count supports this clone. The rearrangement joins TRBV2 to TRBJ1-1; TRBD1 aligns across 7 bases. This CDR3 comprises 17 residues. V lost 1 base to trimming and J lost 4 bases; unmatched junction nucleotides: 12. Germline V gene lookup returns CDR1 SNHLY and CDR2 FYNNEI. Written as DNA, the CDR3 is TGTGCCAGCAGTGAAGTTCGACAGGGAAAGGGTGGCACTGAAGCTTTCTTT. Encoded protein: CASSEVRQGKGGTEAFF.

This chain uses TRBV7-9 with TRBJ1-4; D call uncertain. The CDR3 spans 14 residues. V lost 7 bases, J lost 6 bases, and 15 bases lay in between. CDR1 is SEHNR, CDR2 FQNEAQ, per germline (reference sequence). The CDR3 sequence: CASTDQIGDEKLFF. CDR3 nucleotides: TGTGCCAGCACTGACCAGATAGGCGATGAAAAACTGTTTTTT.

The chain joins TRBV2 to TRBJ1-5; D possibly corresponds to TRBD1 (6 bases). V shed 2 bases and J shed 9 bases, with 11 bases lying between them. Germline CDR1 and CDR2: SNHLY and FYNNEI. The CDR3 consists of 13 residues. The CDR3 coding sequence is TGTGCCAGCAGTGAATCAAGGGGGTCGCCCCAGCATTTT. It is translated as CASSESRGSPQHF.

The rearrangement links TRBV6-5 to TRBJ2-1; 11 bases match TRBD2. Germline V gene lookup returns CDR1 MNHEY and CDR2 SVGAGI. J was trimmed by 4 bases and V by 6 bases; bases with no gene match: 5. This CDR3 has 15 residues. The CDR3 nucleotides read TGTGCCAGCAGGTCCGGGACTAGCGGTTACAATGAGCAGTTCTTC. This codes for CASRSGTSGYNEQFF.

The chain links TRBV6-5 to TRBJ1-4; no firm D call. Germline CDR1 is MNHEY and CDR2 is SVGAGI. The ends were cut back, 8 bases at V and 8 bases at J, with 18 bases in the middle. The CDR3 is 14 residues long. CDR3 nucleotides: TGTGCCAGCGCCCTACGGAGCCAGAGGGAAAAACTGTTTTTT. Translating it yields CASALRSQREKLFF.

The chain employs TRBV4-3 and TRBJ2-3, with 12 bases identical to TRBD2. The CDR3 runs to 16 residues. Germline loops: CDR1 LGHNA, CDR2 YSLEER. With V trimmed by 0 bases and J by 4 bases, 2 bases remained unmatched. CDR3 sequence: CASSQETSGGADTQYF. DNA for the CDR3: TGCGCCAGCAGCCAAGAGACTAGCGGGGGCGCAGATACGCAGTATTTT.

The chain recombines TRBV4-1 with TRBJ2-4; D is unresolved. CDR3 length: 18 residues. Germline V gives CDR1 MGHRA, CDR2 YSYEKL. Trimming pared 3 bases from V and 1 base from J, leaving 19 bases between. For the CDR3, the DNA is TGCGCCAGCAGCCAGCCCGGGCCGATATTTGGGGCCAAAAACATTCAGTACTTC. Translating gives CASSQPGPIFGAKNIQYF.

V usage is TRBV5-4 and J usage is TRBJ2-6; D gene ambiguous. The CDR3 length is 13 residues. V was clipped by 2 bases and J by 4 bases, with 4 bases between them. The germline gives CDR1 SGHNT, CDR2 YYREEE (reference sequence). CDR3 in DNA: TGTGCCAGCAGCTTCACAGGGGCCAACGTCCTGACTTTC. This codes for CASSFTGANVLTF.

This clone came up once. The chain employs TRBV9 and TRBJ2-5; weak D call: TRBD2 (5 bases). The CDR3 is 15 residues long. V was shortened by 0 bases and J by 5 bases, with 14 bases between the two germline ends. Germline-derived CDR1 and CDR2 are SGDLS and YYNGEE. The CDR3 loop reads CASSVANIPGETQYF. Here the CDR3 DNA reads TGTGCCAGCAGCGTAGCAAACATTCCGGGGGAGACCCAGTACTTC.

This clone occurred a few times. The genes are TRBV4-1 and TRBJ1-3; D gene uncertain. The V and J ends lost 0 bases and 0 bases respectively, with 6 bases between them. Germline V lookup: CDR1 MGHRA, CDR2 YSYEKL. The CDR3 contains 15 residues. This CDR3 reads CASSQDSGSGNTIYF. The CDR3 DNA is TGCGCCAGCAGCCAAGACTCGGGCTCTGGAAACACCATATATTTT.